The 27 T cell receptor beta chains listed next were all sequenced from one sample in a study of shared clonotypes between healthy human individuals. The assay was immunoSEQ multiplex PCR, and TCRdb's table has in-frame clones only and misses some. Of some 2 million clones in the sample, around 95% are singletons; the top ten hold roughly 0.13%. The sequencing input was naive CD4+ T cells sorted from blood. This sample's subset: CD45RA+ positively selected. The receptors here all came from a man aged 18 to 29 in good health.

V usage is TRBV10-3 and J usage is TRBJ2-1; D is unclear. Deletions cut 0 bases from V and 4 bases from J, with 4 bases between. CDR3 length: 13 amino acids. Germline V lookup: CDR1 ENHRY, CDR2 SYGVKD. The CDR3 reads CAISESGYNEQFF. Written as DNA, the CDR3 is TGTGCCATCAGTGAGTCGGGTTACAATGAGCAGTTCTTC.

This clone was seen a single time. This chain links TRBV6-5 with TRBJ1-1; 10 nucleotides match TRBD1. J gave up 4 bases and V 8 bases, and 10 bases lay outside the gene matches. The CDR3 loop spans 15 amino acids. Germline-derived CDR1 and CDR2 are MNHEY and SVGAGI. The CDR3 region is CASQGVRDRGTEAFF. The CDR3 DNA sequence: TGTGCCAGCCAGGGCGTCCGGGACAGGGGCACTGAAGCTTTCTTT.

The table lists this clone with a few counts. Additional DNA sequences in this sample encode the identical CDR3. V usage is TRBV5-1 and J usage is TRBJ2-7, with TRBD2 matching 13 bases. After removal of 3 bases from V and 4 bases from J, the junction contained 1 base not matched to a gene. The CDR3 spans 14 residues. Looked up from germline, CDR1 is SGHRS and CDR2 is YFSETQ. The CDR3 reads CASSSTSGGYEQYF. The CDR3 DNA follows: TGCGCCAGCAGCTCGACTAGCGGGGGGTACGAGCAGTACTTC.

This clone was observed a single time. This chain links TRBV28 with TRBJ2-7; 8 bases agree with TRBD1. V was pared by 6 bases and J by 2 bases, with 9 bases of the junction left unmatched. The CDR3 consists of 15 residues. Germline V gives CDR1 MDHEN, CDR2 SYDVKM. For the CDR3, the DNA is TGTGCCAGCAGCCGAGGACAGGGACGAACCTACGAGCAGTACTTC. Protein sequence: CASSRGQGRTYEQYF.

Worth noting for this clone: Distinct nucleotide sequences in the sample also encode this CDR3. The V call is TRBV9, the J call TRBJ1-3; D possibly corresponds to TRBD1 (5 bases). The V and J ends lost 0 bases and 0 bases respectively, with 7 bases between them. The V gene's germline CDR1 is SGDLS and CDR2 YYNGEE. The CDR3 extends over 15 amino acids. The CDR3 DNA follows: TGTGCCAGCAGCGTAGGGGGGACCTCTGGAAACACCATATATTTT. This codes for CASSVGGTSGNTIYF.

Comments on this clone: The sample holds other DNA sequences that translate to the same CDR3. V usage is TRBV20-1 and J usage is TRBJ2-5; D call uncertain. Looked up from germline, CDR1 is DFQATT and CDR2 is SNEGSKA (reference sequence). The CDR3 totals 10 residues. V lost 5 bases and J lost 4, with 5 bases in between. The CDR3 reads CSAPRETQYF. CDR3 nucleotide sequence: TGCAGTGCTCCTAGAGAGACCCAGTACTTC.

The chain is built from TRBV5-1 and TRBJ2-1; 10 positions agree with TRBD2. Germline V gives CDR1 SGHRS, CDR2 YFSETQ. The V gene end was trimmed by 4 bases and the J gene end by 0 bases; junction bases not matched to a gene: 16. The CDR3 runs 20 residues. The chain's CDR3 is CASSHPGGSGRMSSYNEQFF. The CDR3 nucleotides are TGCGCCAGCAGCCACCCGGGAGGTAGCGGGAGGATGAGCTCCTACAATGAGCAGTTCTTC.

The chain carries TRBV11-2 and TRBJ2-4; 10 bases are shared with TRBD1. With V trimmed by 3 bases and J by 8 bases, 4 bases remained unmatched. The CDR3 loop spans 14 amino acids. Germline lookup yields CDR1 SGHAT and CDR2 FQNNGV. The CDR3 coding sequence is TGTGCCAGCAGCTTGACAGGGGGCTTGGACATTCAGTACTTC. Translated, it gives CASSLTGGLDIQYF. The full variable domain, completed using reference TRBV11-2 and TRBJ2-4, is EAGVAQSPRYKIIEKRQSVAFWCNPISGHATLYWYQQILGQGPKLLIQFQNNGVVDDSQLPKDRFSAERLKGVDSTLKIQPAKLEDSAVYLCASSLTGGLDIQYFGAGTRLSVL.

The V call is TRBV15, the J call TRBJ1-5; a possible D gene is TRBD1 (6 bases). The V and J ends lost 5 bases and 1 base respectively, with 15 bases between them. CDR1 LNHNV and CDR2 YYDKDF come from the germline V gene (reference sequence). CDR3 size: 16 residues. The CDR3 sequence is CATSPGGLQSNQPQHF. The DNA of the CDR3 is TGTGCCACCAGCCCGGGGGGGCTCCAGAGCAATCAGCCCCAGCATTTT.

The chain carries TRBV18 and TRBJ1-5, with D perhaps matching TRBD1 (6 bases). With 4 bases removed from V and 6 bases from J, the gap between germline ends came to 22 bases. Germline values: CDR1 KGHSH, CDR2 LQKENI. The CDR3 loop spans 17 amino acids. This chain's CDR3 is CASSLNQMGGKAQPQHF. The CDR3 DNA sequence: TGTGCCAGCTCACTCAATCAGATGGGGGGCAAGGCTCAGCCCCAGCATTTT.

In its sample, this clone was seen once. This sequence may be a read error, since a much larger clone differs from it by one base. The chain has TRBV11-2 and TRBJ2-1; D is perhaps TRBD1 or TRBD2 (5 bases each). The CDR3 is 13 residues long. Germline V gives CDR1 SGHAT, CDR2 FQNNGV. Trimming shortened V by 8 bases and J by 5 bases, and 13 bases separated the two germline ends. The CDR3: CASGPWDHNEQFF. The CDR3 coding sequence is TGTGCCAGCGGCCCCTGGGACCACAATGAGCAGTTCTTC.

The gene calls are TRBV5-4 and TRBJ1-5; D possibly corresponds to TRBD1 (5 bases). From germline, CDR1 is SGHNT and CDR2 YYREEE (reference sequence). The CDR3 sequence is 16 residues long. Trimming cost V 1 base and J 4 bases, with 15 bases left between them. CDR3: CASSLSPGRENQPQHF. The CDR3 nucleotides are TGTGCCAGCAGCTTGTCGCCCGGCAGGGAAAATCAGCCCCAGCATTTT.

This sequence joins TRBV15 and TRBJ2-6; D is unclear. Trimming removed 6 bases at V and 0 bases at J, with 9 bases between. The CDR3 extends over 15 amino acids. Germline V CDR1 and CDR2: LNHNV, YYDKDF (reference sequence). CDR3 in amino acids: CATSNLGSGANVLTF. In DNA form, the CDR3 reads TGTGCCACCAGTAACTTGGGCTCTGGGGCCAACGTCCTGACTTTC. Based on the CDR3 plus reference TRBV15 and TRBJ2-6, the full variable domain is DAMVIQNPRYQVTQFGKPVTLSCSQTLNHNVMYWYQQKSSQAPKLLFHYYDKDFNNEADTPDNFQSRRPNTSFCFLDIRSPGLGDTAMYLCATSNLGSGANVLTFGAGSRLTVL.

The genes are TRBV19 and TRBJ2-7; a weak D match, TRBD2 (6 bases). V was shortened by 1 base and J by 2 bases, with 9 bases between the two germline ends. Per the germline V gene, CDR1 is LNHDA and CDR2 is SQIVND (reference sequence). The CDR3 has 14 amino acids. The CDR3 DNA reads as TGTGCCAGTAGTATAGGAGGAGGGACCTACGAGCAGTACTTC. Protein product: CASSIGGGTYEQYF.

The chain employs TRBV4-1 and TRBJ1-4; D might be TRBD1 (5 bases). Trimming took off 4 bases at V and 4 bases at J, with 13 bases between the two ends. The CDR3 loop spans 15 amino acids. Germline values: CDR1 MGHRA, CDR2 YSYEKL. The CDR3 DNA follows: TGCGCCAGCAGCCCGTCGACAGTGGTTAATGAAAAACTGTTTTTT. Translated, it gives CASSPSTVVNEKLFF.

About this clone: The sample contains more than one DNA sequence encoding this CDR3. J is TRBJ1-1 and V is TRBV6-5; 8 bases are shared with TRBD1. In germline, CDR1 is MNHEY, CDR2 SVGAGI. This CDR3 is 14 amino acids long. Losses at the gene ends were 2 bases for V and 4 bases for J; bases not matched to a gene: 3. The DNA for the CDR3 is TGTGCCAGCAGTTACACAGGGGGGCGCACTGAAGCTTTCTTT. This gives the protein CASSYTGGRTEAFF.

CDR3 region: CASSQGWRYYNSPLHF. In DNA form, the CDR3 reads TGTGCCAGCAGCCAAGGTTGGCGATACTATAATTCACCCCTCCACTTT. This chain connects TRBV14 to TRBJ1-6, with D hard to call. Trimming took 1 base from V and 3 from J, leaving 10 bases between them. The CDR3 has 16 amino acids. Germline V gives CDR1 SGHDN, CDR2 FVKESK.

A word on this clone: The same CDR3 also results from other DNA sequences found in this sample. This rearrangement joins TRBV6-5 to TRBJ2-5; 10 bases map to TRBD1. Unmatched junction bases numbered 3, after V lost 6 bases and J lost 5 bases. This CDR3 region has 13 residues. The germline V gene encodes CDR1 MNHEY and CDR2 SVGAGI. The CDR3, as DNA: TGTGCCAGCAGCCGACAGGGGGCGGAGACCCAGTACTTC. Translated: CASSRQGAETQYF.

In nucleotides, the CDR3 is TGTGCCAGCCGAAGAAACAGAAACAATGAGCAGTTCTTC. This gives the protein CASRRNRNNEQFF. The rearrangement joins TRBV7-8 to TRBJ2-1; D remains unclear. CDR1 and CDR2 (germline): SGHVS, FQNEAQ. Trimming pared 8 bases from V and 5 bases from J, leaving 13 bases between. This CDR3 spans 13 amino acids.

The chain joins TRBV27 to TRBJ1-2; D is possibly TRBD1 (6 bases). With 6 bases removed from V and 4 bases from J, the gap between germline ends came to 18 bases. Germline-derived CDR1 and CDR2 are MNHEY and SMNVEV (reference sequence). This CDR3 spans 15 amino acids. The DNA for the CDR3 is TGTGCCAGCAGCCGTGGCGGGGGGGCCATCTATGGCTACACCTTC. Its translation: CASSRGGGAIYGYTF.

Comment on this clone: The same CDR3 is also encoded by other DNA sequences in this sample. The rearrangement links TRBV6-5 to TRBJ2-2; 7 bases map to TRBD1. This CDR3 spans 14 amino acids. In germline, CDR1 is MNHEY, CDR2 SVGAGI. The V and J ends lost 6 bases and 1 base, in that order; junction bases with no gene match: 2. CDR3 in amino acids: CASRRGLNTGELFF. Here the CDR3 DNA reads TGTGCCAGCAGGAGGGGGCTGAACACCGGGGAGCTGTTTTTT.

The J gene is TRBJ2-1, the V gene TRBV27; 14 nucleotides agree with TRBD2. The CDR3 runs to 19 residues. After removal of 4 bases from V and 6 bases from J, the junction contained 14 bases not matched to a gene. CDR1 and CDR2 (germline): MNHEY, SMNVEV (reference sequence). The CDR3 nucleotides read TGTGCCAGCAGTTCATGGCCCGGGACTAGCGGGGGCGTGGGCAATGAGCAGTTCTTC. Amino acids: CASSSWPGTSGGVGNEQFF.

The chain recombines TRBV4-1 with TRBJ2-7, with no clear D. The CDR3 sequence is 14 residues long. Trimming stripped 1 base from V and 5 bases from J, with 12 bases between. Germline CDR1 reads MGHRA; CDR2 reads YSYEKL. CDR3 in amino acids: CASSQVVTRDEQYF. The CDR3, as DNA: TGCGCCAGCAGCCAAGTGGTTACCCGGGACGAGCAGTACTTC.

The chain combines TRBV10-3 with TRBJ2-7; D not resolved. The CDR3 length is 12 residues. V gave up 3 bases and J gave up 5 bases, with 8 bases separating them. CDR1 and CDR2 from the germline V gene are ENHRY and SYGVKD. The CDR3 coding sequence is TGTGCCATCAGTGACTACGACCACGAGCAGTACTTC. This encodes CAISDYDHEQYF.

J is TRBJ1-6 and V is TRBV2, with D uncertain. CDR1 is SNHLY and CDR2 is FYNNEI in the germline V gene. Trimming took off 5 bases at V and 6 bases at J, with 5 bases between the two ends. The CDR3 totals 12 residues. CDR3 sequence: CASSTPNSPLHF. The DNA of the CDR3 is TGTGCCAGCAGTACTCCTAATTCACCCCTCCACTTT.

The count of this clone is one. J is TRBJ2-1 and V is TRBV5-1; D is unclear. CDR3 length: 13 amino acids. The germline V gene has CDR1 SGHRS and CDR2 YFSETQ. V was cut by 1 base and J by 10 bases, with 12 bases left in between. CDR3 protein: CASSLYSLGEQFF. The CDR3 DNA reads TGCGCCAGCAGCTTGTACTCCCTCGGGGAGCAGTTCTTC. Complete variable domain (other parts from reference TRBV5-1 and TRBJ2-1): KAGVTQTPRYLIKTRGQQVTLSCSPISGHRSVSWYQQTPGQGLQFLFEYFSETQRNKGNFPGRFSGRQFSNSRSEMNVSTLELGDSALYLCASSLYSLGEQFFGPGTRLTVL.

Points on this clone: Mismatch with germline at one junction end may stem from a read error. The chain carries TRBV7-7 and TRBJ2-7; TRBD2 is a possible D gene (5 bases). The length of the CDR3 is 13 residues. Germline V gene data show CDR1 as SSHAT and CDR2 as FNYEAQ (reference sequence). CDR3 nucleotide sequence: TGTGCTAGCAGAGCGGACGGGCCGTACGAGCAGTACTTC. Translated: CASRADGPYEQYF.